One sample yielded the 5 T cell receptor beta chains listed below, sequenced in a study of identical twins. TCRdb fed the 5' RACE reads into MiXCR, producing one record per CDR3 protein. The sample has about 480,000 distinct CDR3 sequences; about 14% are singletons. These same data were also listed under a study on yellow fever vaccine responses in identical twins.

The specimen sequenced was CD4+ T cells sorted from blood. These receptors originate from a woman aged 18 to 35 in good health.

This clonotype turned up a few times. The J gene is TRBJ2-1, the V gene TRBV12-3 or TRBV12-4, with D tentatively TRBD2 (5 bases). This CDR3 is 14 amino acids long. The V end lost 2 bases, the J end lost 6 bases, and 11 bases lay between the germline ends. The CDR3 DNA sequence: TGTGCCAGCAGTTTAAGTGGGCGGGCCAATGAGCAGTTCTTC. Translated: CASSLSGRANEQFF.

This clonotype was seen repeatedly, ten times or more. The chain employs TRBV15 and TRBJ2-2, with D tentatively TRBD2 (5 bases). From germline, CDR1 is LNHNV and CDR2 YYDKDF (reference sequence). The CDR3 loop spans 14 amino acids. V lost 0 bases to trimming and J lost 7 bases, with 9 bases between them. The CDR3, as DNA: TGTGCCACCAGCAGAGATCGTGCGGGCGGGGAGCTGTTTTTT. It is translated as CATSRDRAGGELFF.

The rearrangement links TRBV11-1 to TRBJ2-1; 11 bases are a match to TRBD2. After removal of 3 bases from V and 6 bases from J, the junction contained 19 bases not matched to a gene. Germline V lookup: CDR1 SGHAT, CDR2 FQDESV (reference sequence). The CDR3 is made up of 20 amino acids. This CDR3 is CASSFFSIKTSGKGINEQFF. In nucleotides, the CDR3 is TGTGCCAGCAGCTTCTTTTCGATTAAGACTAGCGGGAAGGGCATCAATGAGCAGTTCTTC.

A note on this clonotype: This may be a read error: a much more frequent sequence differs by one nucleotide. The V gene is TRBV28, the J gene TRBJ2-7; 12 bases are a match to TRBD2. The V gene's germline CDR1 is MDHEN and CDR2 SYDVKM. The CDR3 is 14 amino acids. The trim removed 7 bases at V and 1 base at J, leaving 2 bases unmatched. The CDR3 loop is CASTLAGGSYEQYF. Written as DNA, the CDR3 is TGTGCCAGCACCCTAGCGGGAGGGTCCTACGAGCAGTACTTC. Based on the CDR3 plus reference TRBV28 and TRBJ2-7, the full variable domain is DVKVTQSSRYLVKRTGEKVFLECVQDMDHENMFWYRQDPGLGLRLIYFSYDVKMKEKGDIPEGYSVSREKKERFSLILESASTNQTSMYLCASTLAGGSYEQYFGPGTRLTVT.

This clonotype has only a few counts. V usage is TRBV6-5 and J usage is TRBJ2-7, with 7 nucleotides matching TRBD1. The V gene's germline CDR1 is MNHEY and CDR2 SVGAGI. The CDR3 has 11 amino acids. J was trimmed by 7 bases and V by 7 bases; bases with no gene match: 4. This CDR3 reads CASKGTVEQYF. In nucleotides, the CDR3 is TGTGCCAGCAAAGGGACAGTTGAGCAGTACTTC.